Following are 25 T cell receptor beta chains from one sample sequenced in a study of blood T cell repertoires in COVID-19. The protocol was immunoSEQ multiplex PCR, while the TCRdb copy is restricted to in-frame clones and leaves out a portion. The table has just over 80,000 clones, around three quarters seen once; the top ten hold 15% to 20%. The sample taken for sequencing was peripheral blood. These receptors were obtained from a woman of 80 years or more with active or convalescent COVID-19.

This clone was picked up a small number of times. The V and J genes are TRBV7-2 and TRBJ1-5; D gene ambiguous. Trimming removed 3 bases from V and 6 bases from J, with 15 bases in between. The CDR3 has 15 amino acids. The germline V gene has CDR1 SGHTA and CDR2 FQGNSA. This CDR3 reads CASSFGGTVGQPQHF. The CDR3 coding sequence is TGTGCCAGCAGCTTCGGCGGCACGGTAGGTCAGCCCCAGCATTTT.

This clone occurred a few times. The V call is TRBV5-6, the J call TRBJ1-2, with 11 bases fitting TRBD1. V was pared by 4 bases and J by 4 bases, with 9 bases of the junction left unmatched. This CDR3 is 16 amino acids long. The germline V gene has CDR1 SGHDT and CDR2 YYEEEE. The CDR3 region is CASSLPAGQGGYGYTF. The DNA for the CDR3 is TGTGCCAGCAGCCTCCCAGCGGGACAGGGGGGCTATGGCTACACCTTC.

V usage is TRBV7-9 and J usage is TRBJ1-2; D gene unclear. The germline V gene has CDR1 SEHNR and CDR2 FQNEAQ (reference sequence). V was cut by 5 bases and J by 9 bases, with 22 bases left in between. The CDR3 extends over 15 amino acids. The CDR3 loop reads CASSADVAAGGSYTF. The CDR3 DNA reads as TGTGCCAGCAGCGCCGACGTAGCCGCGGGTGGAAGCTACACCTTC.

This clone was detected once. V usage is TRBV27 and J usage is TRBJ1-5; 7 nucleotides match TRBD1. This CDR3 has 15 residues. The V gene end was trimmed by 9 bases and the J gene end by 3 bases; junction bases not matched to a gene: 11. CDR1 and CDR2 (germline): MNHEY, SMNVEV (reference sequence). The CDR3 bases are TGTGCCAGTCGAAGGGGGCAGGGGCCCAATCAGCCCCAGCATTTT. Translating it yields CASRRGQGPNQPQHF.

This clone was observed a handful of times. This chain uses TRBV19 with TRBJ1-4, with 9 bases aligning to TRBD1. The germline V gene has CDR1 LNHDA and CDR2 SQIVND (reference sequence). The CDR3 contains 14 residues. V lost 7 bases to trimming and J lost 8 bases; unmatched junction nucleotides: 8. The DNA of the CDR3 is TGTGCCAGTACCAGGGACAGGGTTGACGAAAAACTGTTTTTT. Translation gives CASTRDRVDEKLFF.

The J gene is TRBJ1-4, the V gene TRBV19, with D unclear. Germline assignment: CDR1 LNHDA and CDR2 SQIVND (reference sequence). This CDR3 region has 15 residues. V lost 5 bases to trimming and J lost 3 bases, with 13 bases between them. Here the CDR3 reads CASSPRKGANEKLFF. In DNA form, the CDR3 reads TGTGCCAGTAGTCCCCGGAAAGGAGCTAATGAAAAACTGTTTTTT.

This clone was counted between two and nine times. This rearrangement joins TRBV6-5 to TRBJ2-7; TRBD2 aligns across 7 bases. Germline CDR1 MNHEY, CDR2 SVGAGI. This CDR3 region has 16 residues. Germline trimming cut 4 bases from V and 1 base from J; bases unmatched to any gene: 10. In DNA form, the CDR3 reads TGTGCCAGCAGTTCCCCCGGGGGGACCTCTTCCTACGAGCAGTACTTC. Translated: CASSSPGGTSSYEQYF.

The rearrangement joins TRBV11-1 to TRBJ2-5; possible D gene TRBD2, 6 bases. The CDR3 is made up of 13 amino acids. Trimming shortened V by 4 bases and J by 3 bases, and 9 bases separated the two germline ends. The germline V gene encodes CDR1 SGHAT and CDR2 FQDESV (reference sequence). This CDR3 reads CASSWEVEETQYF. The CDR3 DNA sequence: TGTGCCAGCAGCTGGGAGGTTGAAGAGACCCAGTACTTC.

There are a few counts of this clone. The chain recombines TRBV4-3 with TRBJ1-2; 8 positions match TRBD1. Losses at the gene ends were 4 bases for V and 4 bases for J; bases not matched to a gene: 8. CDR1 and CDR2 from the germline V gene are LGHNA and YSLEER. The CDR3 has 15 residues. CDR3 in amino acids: CASSPYSGTGYGYTF. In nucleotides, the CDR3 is TGCGCCAGCAGCCCCTACTCCGGGACAGGCTATGGCTACACCTTC.

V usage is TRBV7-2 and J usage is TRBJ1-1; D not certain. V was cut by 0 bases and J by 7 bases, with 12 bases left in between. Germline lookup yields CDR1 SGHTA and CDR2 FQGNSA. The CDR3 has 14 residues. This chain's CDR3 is CASSLATTSSEAFF. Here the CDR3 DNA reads TGTGCCAGCAGCTTAGCGACAACCAGCAGTGAAGCTTTCTTT.

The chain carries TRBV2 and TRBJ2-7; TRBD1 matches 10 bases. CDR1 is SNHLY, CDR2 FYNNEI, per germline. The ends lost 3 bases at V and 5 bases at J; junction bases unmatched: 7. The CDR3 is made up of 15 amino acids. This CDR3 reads CASSDPGQGSDEQYF. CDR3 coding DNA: TGTGCCAGCAGTGACCCGGGACAGGGGAGCGACGAGCAGTACTTC.

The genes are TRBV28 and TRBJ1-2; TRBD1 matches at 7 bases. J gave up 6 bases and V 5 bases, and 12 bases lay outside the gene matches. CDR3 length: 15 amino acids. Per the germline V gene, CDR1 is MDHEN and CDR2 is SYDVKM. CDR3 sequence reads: CASSTLRQGPHGYTF. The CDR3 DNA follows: TGTGCCAGCAGTACATTACGACAGGGCCCGCATGGCTACACCTTC.

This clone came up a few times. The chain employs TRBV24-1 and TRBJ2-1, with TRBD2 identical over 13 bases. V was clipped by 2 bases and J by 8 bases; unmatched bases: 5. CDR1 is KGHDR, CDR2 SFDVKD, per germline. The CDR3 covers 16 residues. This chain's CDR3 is CATSDSGLAGKHEQFF. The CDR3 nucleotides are TGTGCCACCAGTGATTCGGGACTAGCGGGGAAGCATGAGCAGTTCTTC.

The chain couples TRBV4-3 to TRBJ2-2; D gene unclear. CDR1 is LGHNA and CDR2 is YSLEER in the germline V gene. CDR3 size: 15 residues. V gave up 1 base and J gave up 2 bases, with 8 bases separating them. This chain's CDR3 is CASSQGPVNTGELFF. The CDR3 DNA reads TGCGCCAGCAGCCAAGGCCCAGTTAACACCGGGGAGCTGTTTTTT.

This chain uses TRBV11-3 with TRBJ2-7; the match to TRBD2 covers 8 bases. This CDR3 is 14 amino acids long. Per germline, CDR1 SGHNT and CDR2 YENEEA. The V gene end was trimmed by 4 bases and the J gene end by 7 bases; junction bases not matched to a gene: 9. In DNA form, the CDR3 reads TGTGCCAGCAGCTCGGGGGGGACCGTTCAAGAGCAGTACTTC. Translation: CASSSGGTVQEQYF.

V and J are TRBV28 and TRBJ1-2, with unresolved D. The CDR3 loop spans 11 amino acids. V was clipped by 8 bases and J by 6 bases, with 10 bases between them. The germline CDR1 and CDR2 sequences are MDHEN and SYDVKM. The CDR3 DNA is TGTGCCAGCGGCCCTCCAAATGGCTACACCTTC. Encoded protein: CASGPPNGYTF.

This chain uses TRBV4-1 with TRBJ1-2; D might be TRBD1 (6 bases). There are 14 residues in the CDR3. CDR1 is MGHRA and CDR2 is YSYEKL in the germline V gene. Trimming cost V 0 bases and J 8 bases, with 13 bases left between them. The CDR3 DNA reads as TGCGCCAGCAGCCAAGAGAGGACAGTAGTCGGCTACACCTTC. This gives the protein CASSQERTVVGYTF.

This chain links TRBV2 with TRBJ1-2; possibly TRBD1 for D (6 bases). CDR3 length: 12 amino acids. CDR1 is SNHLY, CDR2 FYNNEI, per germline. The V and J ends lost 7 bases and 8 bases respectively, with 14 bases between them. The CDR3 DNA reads TGTGCCAGCAATGGTTTCAGGGGAGGCTACACCTTC. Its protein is CASNGFRGGYTF.

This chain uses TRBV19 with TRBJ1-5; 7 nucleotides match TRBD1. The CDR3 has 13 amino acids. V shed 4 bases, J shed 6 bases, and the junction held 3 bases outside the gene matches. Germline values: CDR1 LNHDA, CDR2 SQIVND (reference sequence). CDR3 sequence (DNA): TGTGCCAGTAGTACAGGGGGTGGTCAGCCCCAGCATTTT. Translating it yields CASSTGGGQPQHF.

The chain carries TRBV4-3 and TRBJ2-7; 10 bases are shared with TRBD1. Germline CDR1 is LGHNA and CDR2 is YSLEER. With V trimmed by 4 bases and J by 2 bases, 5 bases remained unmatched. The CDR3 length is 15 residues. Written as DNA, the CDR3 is TGCGCCAGCAGCCGATCCGGGACAGGGGCCTACGAGCAGTACTTC. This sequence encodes CASSRSGTGAYEQYF.

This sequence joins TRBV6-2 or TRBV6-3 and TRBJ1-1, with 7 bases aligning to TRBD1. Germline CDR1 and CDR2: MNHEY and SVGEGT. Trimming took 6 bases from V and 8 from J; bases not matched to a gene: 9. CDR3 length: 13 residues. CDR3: CASSPRETGEAFF. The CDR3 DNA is TGTGCCAGCAGCCCCAGGGAGACAGGGGAAGCTTTCTTT.

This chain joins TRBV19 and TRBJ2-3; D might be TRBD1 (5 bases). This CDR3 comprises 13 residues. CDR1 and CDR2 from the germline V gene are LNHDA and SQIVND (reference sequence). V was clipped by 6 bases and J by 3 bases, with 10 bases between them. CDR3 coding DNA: TGTGCCAGTAGGATTCCAGGGACAGATACGCAGTATTTT. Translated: CASRIPGTDTQYF.

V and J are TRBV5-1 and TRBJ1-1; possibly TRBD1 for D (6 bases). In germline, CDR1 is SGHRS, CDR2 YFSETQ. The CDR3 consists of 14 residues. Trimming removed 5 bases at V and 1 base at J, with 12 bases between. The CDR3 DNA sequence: TGCGCCAGCAGGGCTGGGACACCGAACACTGAAGCTTTCTTT. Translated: CASRAGTPNTEAFF.

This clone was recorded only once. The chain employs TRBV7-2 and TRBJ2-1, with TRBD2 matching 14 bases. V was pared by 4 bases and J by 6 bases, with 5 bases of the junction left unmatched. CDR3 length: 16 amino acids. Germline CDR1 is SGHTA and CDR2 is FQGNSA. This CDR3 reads CASSYLTSGGGNEQFF. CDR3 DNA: TGTGCCAGCAGCTACCTGACTAGCGGGGGGGGCAATGAGCAGTTCTTC.

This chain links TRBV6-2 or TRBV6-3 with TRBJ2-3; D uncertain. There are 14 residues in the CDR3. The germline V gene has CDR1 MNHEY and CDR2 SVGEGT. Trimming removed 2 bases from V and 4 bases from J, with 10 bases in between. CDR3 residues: CASSYGPRPDTQYF. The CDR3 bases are TGTGCCAGCAGTTACGGGCCCCGACCAGATACGCAGTATTTT.